Listed below are T cell receptor beta chains from one sample, sequenced in a study of T cells in Graves' hyperthyroidism and ophthalmopathy. TCRdb re-derived calls from the multiplex PCR reads in MiXCR, one entry per CDR3 protein. The sample includes about 500,000 distinct CDR3 sequences, approximately 49% of them seen just once. Sequences were obtained from peripheral blood or thyroid tissue (not recorded which). Receptors were obtained from an adult woman with Graves' disease, either hyperthyroidism or ophthalmopathy (not recorded which). Both conserved end residues are part of each CDR3. A D gene is named only where the DNA matches it firmly. Some rows mark clone size as missing; the rest say once, few, many or name a class of expanded clone.

J | V | D | size | DNA | CDR3
TRBJ1-1 | TRBV3-1 | TRBD1 | few | TGTGCCAGCAGCCAAGGGCCTCAGGGGGGGAACACTGAAGCTTTCTTT | CASSQGPQGGNTEAFF
TRBJ1-1 | TRBV6-5 | - | - | TGTGCCAGCAGTTACTTCGGGAGGAGGAACACTGAAGCTTTCTTT | CASSYFGRRNTEAFF
TRBJ2-5 | TRBV5-1 | TRBD2 | many | TGCGCCAGCAGAGTCTCTGGGAGGGGCCAAGAGACCCAGTACTTC | CASRVSGRGQETQYF
TRBJ1-6 | TRBV7-8 | - | few | TGTGCCAGCAGCTTAGGGGGACTGAAGAATTCACCCCTCCACTTT | CASSLGGLKNSPLHF
TRBJ1-6 | TRBV20-1 | - | many | TGCAGTGCTGAGGGACCGATTAATTCACCCCTCCACTTT | CSAEGPINSPLHF
TRBJ2-7 | TRBV7-8 | - | - | TGTGCCAGCAGCTTAGATGGGGACGCCGGGTACGAGCAGTACTTC | CASSLDGDAGYEQYF
TRBJ1-5 | TRBV11-2 | - | - | TGTGCCAGCAGGTGGACTGCGAGACAAGAGACCCAGCATTTT | CASRWTARQETQHF
TRBJ2-7 | TRBV5-1 | - | - | TGCGCCAGCGGGAGGACGCGCTACGAGCAGTACTTC | CASGRTRYEQYF
TRBJ2-7 | TRBV11-2 | - | - | TGTGCCAGCAGCTTAGGGGGTCTCCACGAGCAGTACTTC | CASSLGGLHEQYF
TRBJ1-1 | TRBV5-1 | - | - | TGCGCCAGCAGCTTGGGGGCCTGGGGGTCCGAAGCTTTCTTT | CASSLGAWGSEAFF
TRBJ2-7 | TRBV10-3 | TRBD2 | many | TGTGCCATCAGTGAGTCCCGGACTAGAACCTACGAGCAGTACTTC | CAISESRTRTYEQYF
TRBJ2-7 | TRBV2 | TRBD1 | few | TGTGCCAGCAGTGATTCAGGGGGCGCTTACGAGCAGTACTTC | CASSDSGGAYEQYF
TRBJ1-5 | TRBV5-6 | - | - | TGTGCCAGCAGCGTCACAGAGAGCAATCAGCCCCAGCATTTT | CASSVTESNQPQHF
TRBJ1-2 | TRBV6-1 | - | many | TGTGCCAGCAGTGAAGGAGTGAATGGCTACACCTTC | CASSEGVNGYTF
TRBJ1-2 | TRBV20-1 | - | many | TGCAGTGCTAGAGCCCCGGGACAACCTAACTATGGCTACACCTTC | CSARAPGQPNYGYTF
TRBJ1-5 | TRBV7-8 | - | few | TGTGCCAGCAGCTTAGAGAGCAATAGCAATCAGCCCCAGCATTTT | CASSLESNSNQPQHF
TRBJ1-1 | TRBV5-1 | - | once | TGCGCCAGCAGCACGACAGCCTCGAACACTGAAGCTTTCTTT | CASSTTASNTEAFF
TRBJ2-7 | TRBV2 | TRBD2 | - | TGTGCCAGCAGTGCCAGGGGACTAGACACCCACGAGCAGTACTTC | CASSARGLDTHEQYF
TRBJ2-2 | TRBV24-1 | - | - | TGTGCCACCAGTGATTTGGGGACCGGGGAGCTGTTTTTT | CATSDLGTGELFF
TRBJ2-1 | TRBV2 | TRBD2 | once | TGTGCCAGCAGTCGGACTAGCGGGGGCTCCTACAATGAGCAGTTCTTC | CASSRTSGGSYNEQFF
TRBJ2-5 | TRBV6-2/TRBV6-3 | - | - | TGTGCCAGCAGTCCGATTCGGACCTTCCAAGAGACCCAGTACTTC | CASSPIRTFQETQYF
TRBJ1-2 | TRBV12-3/TRBV12-4 | TRBD1 | - | TGTGCCAGCAGCATGACAGGGCCAGATGGCTACACCTTC | CASSMTGPDGYTF